This TCR beta chain emerged from a study of T-cell memory formation after mild COVID-19. CDR3 size: 14 residues. V dropped 0 bases and J dropped 4; count of bases not matched to a gene: 3. The germline V gene encodes CDR1 DFQATT and CDR2 SNEGSKA (reference sequence). TCRdb itself ran the 5' RACE reads through MiXCR, one entry per CDR3 protein. The sample has roughly 110,000 distinct CDR3 sequences, 9.5% to 15% seen once; the top ten hold approximately 30%. This clonotype has a handful of counts. The chain is built from TRBV20-1 and TRBJ2-1; 7 bases line up with TRBD2. Sample: PBMCs or a T cell subset sorted from them (not recorded which). The receptor was isolated from an adult woman who had mild COVID-19 (a few samples of this study predate the infection). Cell type and time point are not known. Written as DNA, the CDR3 is TGCAGTGCTAGAGAGATAGCGGGTTACAATGAGCAGTTCTTC. Its protein product is CSAREIAGYNEQFF.